These 5 T cell receptor beta chains share one sample of origin, sequenced in a study of CD4 T cells in relation to SARS-CoV-2 and coronaviruses (TCRdb year 2021). CD4+ T cells from unexposed donors were collected before the COVID-19 pandemic (2011-2018). After about 10 days of culture, CD4+ T cells were isolated with the EasySep CD4+ T cell isolation kit. Library generation was performed with the immunoSEQ multiplex PCR assay. TCRdb provides this immuneACCESS table in a form limited to in-frame rearrangements. Some clones are lacking; in checked studies, under half of them reflect an unresolved V gene, and why the rest are absent is not known. Here the sample has some 15,000 clones; more than 75% occur a single time. 15% to 17% of the sample lies in the top ten. No antigens are known for them. Sample: CD4+ T cells from PBMCs, cultured in vitro. The receptors here all came from a human donor in good health.

The gene calls are TRBV3-1 (or the pseudogene TRBV3-2) and TRBJ2-4, with D tentatively TRBD2 (5 bases). V lost 2 bases, J lost 15 bases, and 14 bases lay in between. CDR3 length: 12 amino acids. The germline V gene has CDR1 LGHDT and CDR2 YNNKEL (reference sequence). The CDR3 is CASSQSEGLRYF. For the CDR3, the DNA is TGTGCCAGCAGCCAATCCGAGGGATTGCGGTACTTC.

The chain is built from TRBV30 and TRBJ1-2; a weak D match, TRBD1 (5 bases). The CDR3 runs to 13 residues. From germline, CDR1 is GTSNPN and CDR2 SVGIG (reference sequence). Trimming pared 2 bases from V and 8 bases from J, leaving 15 bases between. This CDR3 reads CAWSPPGGWGYTF. The CDR3 DNA sequence: TGTGCCTGGAGTCCACCGGGGGGGTGGGGCTACACCTTC.

The chain couples TRBV4-1 to TRBJ1-2; 9 bases align to TRBD1. Germline V gene sequence: CDR1 MGHRA, CDR2 YSYEKL. Trimming at V came to 2 bases and at J to 5 bases, leaving 12 bases not matched to a gene. This CDR3 has 17 amino acids. The CDR3: CASSQTGQGRIEYGYTF. The CDR3 bases are TGCGCCAGCAGCCAAACAGGACAGGGGCGAATTGAATATGGCTACACCTTC.

This chain uses TRBV5-6 with TRBJ1-2; weak D call: TRBD1 (5 bases). Deletions cut 1 base from V and 4 bases from J, with 11 bases between. The CDR3 loop spans 14 amino acids. From germline, CDR1 is SGHDT and CDR2 YYEEEE. This CDR3 is CASSLPGMGYGYTF. As DNA, the CDR3 is TGTGCCAGCAGCTTGCCAGGGATGGGCTATGGCTACACCTTC.

The CDR3 sequence is CASSLASQGDTQYF. The CDR3 DNA reads as TGCGCCAGCAGCTTGGCGTCTCAGGGAGATACGCAGTATTTT. This chain joins TRBV5-1 and TRBJ2-3; D might be TRBD1 (5 bases). CDR1 SGHRS and CDR2 YFSETQ come from the germline V gene. CDR3 length equals 14 residues. V was pared by 0 bases and J by 5 bases, with 10 bases between.